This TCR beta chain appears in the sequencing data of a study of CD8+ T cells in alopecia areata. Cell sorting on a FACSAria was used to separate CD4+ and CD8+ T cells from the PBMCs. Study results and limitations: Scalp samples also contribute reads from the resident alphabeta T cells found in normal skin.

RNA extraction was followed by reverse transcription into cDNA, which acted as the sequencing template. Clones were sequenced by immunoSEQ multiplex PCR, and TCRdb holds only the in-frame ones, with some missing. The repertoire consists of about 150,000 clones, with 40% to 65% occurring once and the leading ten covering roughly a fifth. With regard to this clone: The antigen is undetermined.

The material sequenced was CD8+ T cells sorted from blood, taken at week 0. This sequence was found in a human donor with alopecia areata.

The CDR3 DNA is TGTGCCAGCAGTCCCCCCCTTAGCGGGGGGGGCTTGGGTGAGCAGTTCTTC. The encoded protein is CASSPPLSGGGLGEQFF. This chain uses TRBV28 with TRBJ2-1, with TRBD2 matching over 11 bases. The V and J ends lost 5 bases and 9 bases, in that order; junction bases with no gene match: 15. The CDR3 extends over 17 amino acids. Looked up from germline, CDR1 is MDHEN and CDR2 is SYDVKM.